This T cell receptor beta chain was retrieved from a study of control samples from healthy donors and cancer patients. The CDR3 length is 14 residues. Germline values: CDR1 SGHVS, CDR2 FQNEAQ. V lost 1 base and J lost 7; bases outside the gene matches: 5. Only in-frame clones appear in the TCRdb table, and some are missing; sequencing was by immunoSEQ multiplex PCR. The repertoire holds 100,000 to 150,000 clones, with over 75% as singletons. The sequence derives from a man in his late teens or twenties in good health. Sample: blood. This chain joins TRBV7-8 and TRBJ1-2; TRBD1 matches 8 bases. The CDR3 DNA follows: TGTGCCAGCAGCTTAGGGACAGGGCGGCGTGGCTACACCTTC. Translating gives CASSLGTGRRGYTF.